This T cell receptor (beta chain) was captured in a study of blood T cell repertoires in COVID-19. Clones were sequenced by immunoSEQ multiplex PCR, and TCRdb holds only the in-frame ones, with some missing. Here the sample spans around 97,000 clones, more than 70% being singletons. Trimming removed 6 bases from V and 5 bases from J; junction bases left unmatched: 8. This CDR3 has 14 amino acids. Germline CDR1 MNHEY, CDR2 SVGAGI. The V gene is TRBV6-5, the J gene TRBJ2-7, with 9 bases aligning to TRBD1. The sequencing sample was made of peripheral blood. The clonotype was recovered from a woman aged 55-70 years with acute or convalescent COVID-19. CDR3 DNA sequence: TGTGCCAGCAGCCGGGACAGGGTGGGAGACGAGCAGTACTTC. It specifies CASSRDRVGDEQYF.